This TCR beta chain was found in a study of regulatory T cells in long-lasting Graves disease. This clonotype has just a few counts. In germline, CDR1 is SQVTM, CDR2 ANQGSEA. The CDR3 sequence is 16 residues long. Trimming cost V 6 bases and J 0 bases; bases outside gene matches: 9. Building the TCR beta libraries relied on iRepertoire HTBI primers, and CDR3 regions underwent Arm-PCR. In TCRdb, the multiplex PCR reads were re-called with MiXCR into one record per CDR3 protein. The data contain 440,000 or so distinct CDR3 sequences, approximately 15% of them singletons. Time point indicated: newly diagnosed GD, antithyroid drugs for less than 3 months. PBMCs provided the RNA from which the TCR library was made. Separately, the same data were catalogued under a study of T cells in Graves' hyperthyroidism and ophthalmopathy.

This clonotype was sampled from a woman in her thirties with Graves disease. The chain employs TRBV29-1 and TRBJ1-3; 9 bases match TRBD1. Sequencing was performed on peripheral blood mononuclear cells (PBMCs), taken at new diagnosis, from a patient treated with antithyroid drugs. As DNA, the CDR3 is TGCAGCGTCCGCGGGACAGGGCACCTCTCTGGAAACACCATATATTTT. Translation: CSVRGTGHLSGNTIYF.